This T cell receptor beta chain was recorded in a study of T cell responses to AZD1222 COVID-19 vaccine (dated by TCRdb to the early 2020s). For the wider study: TCR sequencing was performed for 230 to 250 trial participants, of whom 200 to 210 were given two doses of AZD1222 and some 26 were given two doses of MenACWY control vaccine. Trial participants were enrolled by age into 18-55, 56-69 and 70-plus year subgroups, with approximately 150, 28 and 58 TCR-sequenced participants respectively.

Turning to this clone: Its antigen is still unknown. The sample holds no much larger clone one base away, and base qualities are not on file.

General findings and caveats noted by the study authors: In the small 56-69-year group, the increase in depth fell short of significance, most likely because of low power. Spike-specific TCR breadth and depth rose significantly after two AZD1222 doses compared with day 0 and with MenACWY recipients. Reportedly, almost half of the unique spike-specific TCRs recognized epitopes lying outside the regions that are mutated in the B.1.351 and B.1.1.7 variants. Participants were mostly white British, with more females than males. The authors suggested clonal diversity may have been underestimated. Because no samples from the day 14 peak response were available, repertoires could be characterized only after the peak T cell response. Conclusions about previously exposed vaccinees are limited because only five to seven AZD1222 recipients were SARS-CoV-2 seropositive at baseline. CD4 TCRs associated with the vaccine covered the entire spike protein, and the dominant responses were in regions 160-218 and 743-854.

The CDR3 regions of human TCRbeta chains were analyzed by immunosequencing. From the authors' description of their analysis: TCRs in the repertoires were compared against a reference library of SARS-CoV-2-specific TCRs that had been generated with the MIRA antigen-specificity platform. Breadth meant the fraction of unique TCRs that were SARS-CoV-2-associated, whereas depth meant the fraction of total T cells that were SARS-CoV-2-associated. Using the MIRA data, each spike-specific TCR was assigned both to the spike region to which the TCR was reactive and to a CD4 or CD8 class. Log10-transformed breadth and depth values were compared by one-way ANOVA with Sidak's multiple comparisons tests. Imported from immuneACCESS, the table was reduced by TCRdb to in-frame sequences with V and J called. These copies leave out some clones; in studies compared against another copy, an unresolved V gene accounts for under half, and the cause of the remainder is not known. For V, J and clone size, that table is used; D and trimming come from the DNA. Across this sample there are over 150,000 clones, with about 91% seen only once. The ten largest account for about 4.6% of the sample.

Interpreted using the paper, the time point label stands for: baseline before first vaccination. The treatment or condition label, read with the paper, signifies: meningococcal conjugate vaccine given as trial control. Vaccinee samples were obtained from the UK trials COV001 and COV002, which included a single-blind randomized controlled phase 2/3 trial of AZD1222 (ChAdOx1 nCoV-19) in healthy adults. Trial participant PBMC samples were collected at day 0 and day 28 after the second dose for TCRbeta chain sequencing. The clonotype was recovered from an adult in good health. The material sequenced was peripheral blood, taken on day 0 of MenACWY control vaccination.

The nucleotide sequence reads TGTGCCATCAGTGATTTAAGTGAGCAGTTCTTC. Its amino acids are CAISDLSEQFF. This chain joins TRBV10-3 to TRBJ2-1; no D gene can be assigned with confidence. V was cut back by 3 bases and J by 9 bases, leaving a gap of 6 bases between them. Taken from the germline V gene, the CDR1 and CDR2 loops are ENHRY and SYGVKD. The CDR3 numbers 11 residues from cysteine through phenylalanine. Only the CDR3 part of the read is kept: 33 bases, read in frame from the first base.